This T cell receptor beta chain was profiled in a study of technical replicates of blood from several donors. The CDR3 has 13 residues. The ends were cut back, 6 bases at V and 5 bases at J, with 14 bases in the middle. The germline CDR1 and CDR2 sequences are WNHNN and SYGVQD (reference sequence). Assay: immunoSEQ multiplex PCR; the TCRdb copy retains only in-frame clones and omits some. The table has about 74,000 clones, about 95% seen once. The sequenced sample consisted of T cells isolated from PBMCs. The chain carries TRBV10-1 and TRBJ2-7; D is possibly TRBD1 (6 bases). The source is a human donor in good health. CDR3: CASRGPEGDEQYF. DNA for the CDR3: TGCGCCAGCAGGGGGCCCGAGGGGGACGAGCAGTACTTC.